The entry below describes one T cell receptor beta chain. Antigen unknown. These data come from a study of OX40 agonist ivuxolimab in advanced cancers. About the research overall: Patients with prior anti-PD-1, anti-PD-L1 or anti-CTLA-4 therapy were eligible; about 41% had some. Study-wide points: Among the lowest levels of clonal expansion were found in partial responders at 0.1-3.0 mg/kg.

The CDR3 covers 13 residues. V was pared by 4 bases and J by 0 bases, with 4 bases between. Germline V gene lookup returns CDR1 SNHLY and CDR2 FYNNEI. Clones were read by immunoSEQ multiplex PCR, and TCRdb kept only the in-frame ones, dropping some. The data show tens of thousands of clones, around four fifths seen once. This clonotype was sampled from an adult with an advanced solid tumor such as melanoma, head and neck, liver or kidney cancer. The material was CD4+ or CD8+ T cells sorted from blood, obtained in a trial of the OX40 agonist ivuxolimab. The rearrangement uses TRBV2 and TRBJ1-3; D is ambiguous. CDR3 residues: CASSVTSGNTIYF. In nucleotides, the CDR3 is TGTGCCAGCAGTGTGACCTCTGGAAACACCATATATTTT. The whole variable domain, remainder taken from reference TRBV2 and TRBJ1-3, is EPEVTQTPSHQVTQMGQEVILRCVPISNHLYFYWYRQILGQKVEFLVSFYNNEISEKSEIFDDQFSVERPDGSNFTLKIRSTKLEDSAMYFCASSVTSGNTIYFGEGSWLTVV.